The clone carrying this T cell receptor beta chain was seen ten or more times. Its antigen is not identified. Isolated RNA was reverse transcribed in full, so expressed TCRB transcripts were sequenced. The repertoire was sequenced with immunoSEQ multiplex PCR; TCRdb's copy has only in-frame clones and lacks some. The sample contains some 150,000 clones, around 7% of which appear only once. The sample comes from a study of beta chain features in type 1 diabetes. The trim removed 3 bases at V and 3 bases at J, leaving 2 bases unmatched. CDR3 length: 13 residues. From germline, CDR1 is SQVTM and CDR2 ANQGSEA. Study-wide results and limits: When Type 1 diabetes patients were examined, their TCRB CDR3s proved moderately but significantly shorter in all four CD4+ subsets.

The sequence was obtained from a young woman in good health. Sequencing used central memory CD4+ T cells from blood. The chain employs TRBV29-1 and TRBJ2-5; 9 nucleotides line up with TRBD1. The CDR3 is CSVETGGKETQYF. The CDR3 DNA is TGCAGCGTTGAGACAGGGGGTAAAGAGACCCAGTACTTC. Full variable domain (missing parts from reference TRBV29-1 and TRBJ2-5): SAVISQKPSRDICQRGTSLTIQCQVDSQVTMMFWYRQQPGQSLTLIATANQGSEATYESGFVIDKFPISRPNLTFSTLTVSNMSPEDSSIYLCSVETGGKETQYFGPGTRLLVL.